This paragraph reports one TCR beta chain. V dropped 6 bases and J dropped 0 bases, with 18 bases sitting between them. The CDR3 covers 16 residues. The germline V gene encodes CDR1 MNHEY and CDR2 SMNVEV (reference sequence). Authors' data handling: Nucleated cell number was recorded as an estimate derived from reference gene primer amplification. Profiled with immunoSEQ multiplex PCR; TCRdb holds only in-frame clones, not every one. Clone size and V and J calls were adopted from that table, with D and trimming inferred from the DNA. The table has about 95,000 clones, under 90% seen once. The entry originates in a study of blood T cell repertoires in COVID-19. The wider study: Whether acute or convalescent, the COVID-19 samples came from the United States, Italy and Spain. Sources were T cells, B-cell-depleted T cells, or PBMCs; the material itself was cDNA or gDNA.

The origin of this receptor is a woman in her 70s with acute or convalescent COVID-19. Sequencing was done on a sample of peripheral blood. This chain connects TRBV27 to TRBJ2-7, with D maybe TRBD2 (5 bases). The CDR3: CASSLIGGLSSYEQYF. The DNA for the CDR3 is TGTGCCAGCAGCTTGATTGGCGGGCTGAGCTCCTACGAGCAGTACTTC.